This T cell receptor (beta chain) was sequenced during a study of blood T cell repertoires in COVID-19. The overall study: Sites across the United States, Italy and Spain contributed samples from acute and convalescent COVID-19. PBMCs, B-cell-depleted T cells, or T cells were the source of the cDNA or gDNA that made up the material.

V gave up 1 base and J gave up 6 bases, with 20 bases separating them. The CDR3 has 18 residues. The germline V gene encodes CDR1 SGHRS and CDR2 YFSETQ. How the authors handled the data: Nucleated cell counts were estimated from reference gene primer amplification. Repertoires were generated with immunoSEQ multiplex PCR, while TCRdb's copy carries only in-frame clones and drops some. D and trimming come from the DNA, and the V and J calls and clone size come from that table. Of 200,000 to 300,000 clones in the sample, about 85% were seen once. This clone was seen more than once but under ten times. This clonotype originated in a man in his 60s who had recovered from COVID-19. The sequencing input was peripheral blood. V is TRBV5-1 and J is TRBJ1-6, with D possibly being TRBD1 (5 bases). The CDR3: CASSLFQGGADGNSPLHF. The DNA of the CDR3 is TGCGCCAGCAGCTTGTTCCAGGGTGGGGCTGATGGTAATTCACCCCTCCACTTT.